This is a list of T cell receptor beta chains from one sample in a study of T cell responses to AZD1222 COVID-19 vaccine. The data were produced by immunoSEQ multiplex PCR, yet TCRdb's version contains in-frame clones alone and is incomplete. This sample has about 110,000 clones, with under 95% found just once. The sample was peripheral blood, taken 28 days after the second AZD1222 dose. These receptors came from an adult who received the AZD1222 COVID-19 vaccine. The CDR3 runs from the conserved cysteine through the conserved F or W. A D gene is named only where the DNA matches it firmly. Where a row states a size, it is once, few, many or the class of an expanded clone; other rows omit it.

clone_size j_call d_call v_call cdr3_aa cdr3_nt
once TRBJ1-2 - TRBV5-1 CASSLGWGSNYGYTF TGCGCCAGCAGCTTGGGATGGGGGTCAAACTATGGCTACACCTTC
- TRBJ2-7 - TRBV19 CASSSKGGEFYEQYF TGTGCCAGTAGTTCTAAGGGGGGGGAATTCTACGAGCAGTACTTC
- TRBJ2-7 - TRBV5-6 CASSPTPGEQYF TGTGCCAGCAGCCCGACCCCAGGGGAGCAGTACTTC
- TRBJ2-5 - TRBV19 CASSMGPGDQETQYF TGTGCCAGTAGTATGGGTCCCGGGGACCAAGAGACCCAGTACTTC
- TRBJ2-3 TRBD1 TRBV5-6 CASSGATGASTDTQYF TGTGCCAGCAGCGGGGCGACAGGGGCTAGCACAGATACGCAGTATTTT
- TRBJ1-2 - TRBV5-4 CASSVRLNYGYTF TGTGCCAGCAGCGTACGCCTGAACTATGGCTACACCTTC
- TRBJ1-3 - TRBV7-9 CASTLQGISGNTIYF TGTGCCAGCACCCTCCAGGGCATCTCTGGAAACACCATATATTTT
- TRBJ2-1 - TRBV2 CASSRESSYNEQFF TGTGCCAGCAGCCGGGAGAGCTCCTACAATGAGCAGTTCTTC
- TRBJ2-3 - TRBV28 CASSSWADTQYF TGTGCCAGCAGTTCGTGGGCAGATACGCAGTATTTT
- TRBJ2-7 TRBD2 TRBV18 CASTILAEGYEQYF TGTGCCAGCACTATACTAGCGGAGGGCTACGAGCAGTACTTC
few TRBJ2-7 - TRBV7-9 CASSLVVTQEQYF TGTGCCAGCAGCTTAGTCGTGACCCAGGAGCAGTACTTC
- TRBJ2-6 - TRBV28 CASSLDTLSGANVLTF TGTGCCAGCAGTTTAGACACCCTCTCTGGGGCCAACGTCCTGACTTTC
- TRBJ2-7 TRBD2 TRBV10-3 CAISERAGENEQYF TGTGCCATCAGTGAGCGAGCGGGGGAAAACGAGCAGTACTTC
- TRBJ1-6 - TRBV7-9 CASSPGAYNSPLHF TGTGCCAGCAGCCCGGGGGCCTATAATTCACCCCTCCACTTT
- TRBJ2-1 TRBD1 TRBV27 CASSFAGQVYNEQFF TGTGCCAGCAGTTTTGCGGGACAGGTCTACAATGAGCAGTTCTTC
- TRBJ1-4 - TRBV5-4 CASSLGRTNEKLFF TGTGCCAGCAGCTTAGGCCGAACTAATGAAAAACTGTTTTTT
- TRBJ1-4 - TRBV9 CASSPDFGGDEKLFF TGTGCCAGCAGCCCTGACTTTGGGGGGGATGAAAAACTGTTTTTT
- TRBJ2-5 - TRBV5-1 CASSARPDQETQYF TGCGCCAGCAGCGCGCGACCCGACCAAGAGACCCAGTACTTC
- TRBJ1-6 TRBD1 TRBV11-2 CASRTTGGASPLHF TGTGCCAGCAGGACGACAGGGGGCGCTTCACCCCTCCACTTT
- TRBJ2-3 TRBD2 TRBV10-3 CAISEEQGGDTQYF TGTGCCATCAGTGAGGAGCAGGGAGGGGATACGCAGTATTTT
- TRBJ2-3 - TRBV13 CASRETGSKADTQYF TGTGCCAGCAGAGAGACAGGCAGCAAAGCGGATACGCAGTATTTT
- TRBJ2-6 - TRBV24-1 CATSDPNSGANVLTF TGTGCCACCAGTGACCCGAACTCTGGGGCCAACGTCCTGACTTTC
once TRBJ1-3 - TRBV7-9 CASSFLTGDFSGNTIYF TGTGCCAGCAGCTTTTTGACGGGTGATTTCTCTGGAAACACCATATATTTT
- TRBJ2-2 TRBD1 TRBV11-2 CASSLLTGTDPNTGELFF TGTGCCAGCAGCTTGTTGACCGGGACAGACCCGAACACCGGGGAGCTGTTTTTT
- TRBJ2-2 - TRBV29-1 CSVVGRVGGELFF TGCAGCGTTGTCGGCAGGGTGGGCGGGGAGCTGTTTTTT
- TRBJ1-1 - TRBV30 CAWSVDREAFF TGTGCCTGGAGTGTCGACAGAGAAGCTTTCTTT
once TRBJ1-6 - TRBV18 CASSPQTDYNSPLHF TGTGCCAGCTCACCTCAGACAGACTATAATTCACCCCTCCACTTT
- TRBJ1-4 - TRBV5-1 CASSLNPGSNEKLFF TGCGCCAGCAGCTTGAATCCAGGGTCTAATGAAAAACTGTTTTTT
- TRBJ2-5 - TRBV5-1 CASSLTGLIGETQYF TGCGCCAGCAGCCTAACGGGACTCATTGGAGAGACCCAGTACTTC
- TRBJ2-7 TRBD2 TRBV30 CAWSPAGGGGHYEQYF TGTGCCTGGAGTCCAGCGGGAGGTGGGGGCCACTACGAGCAGTACTTC
- TRBJ2-1 - TRBV7-2 CASSLALGAYNEQFF TGTGCCAGCAGCTTAGCTCTAGGGGCCTACAATGAGCAGTTCTTC
- TRBJ2-7 - TRBV5-6 CASSLPASYEQYF TGTGCCAGCAGCTTGCCCGCGTCCTACGAGCAGTACTTC
- TRBJ1-5 - TRBV5-6 CASSVRRDSNQPQHF TGTGCCAGCAGCGTACGCAGGGATAGCAATCAGCCCCAGCATTTT
- TRBJ2-7 TRBD2 TRBV5-4 CASSLSGRSPYEQYF TGTGCCAGCAGCCTTAGCGGGAGGTCCCCCTACGAGCAGTACTTC
- TRBJ1-1 - TRBV7-9 CASSLDSITEAFF TGTGCCAGCAGCTTGGACAGTATCACTGAAGCTTTCTTT
- TRBJ2-5 - TRBV3-1/TRBV3-2 CASSQPGRTQYF TGTGCCAGCTCCCAGCCCGGGCGGACCCAGTACTTC
- TRBJ1-1 - TRBV28 CASSFGPEETYEAFF TGTGCCAGCAGTTTCGGCCCGGAGGAGACCTATGAAGCTTTCTTT
- TRBJ1-4 - TRBV6-5 CASSHGLLDEKLFF TGTGCCAGCAGCCACGGACTGTTGGACGAAAAACTGTTTTTT
- TRBJ1-1 - TRBV30 CAWSVSGEAFF TGTGCCTGGAGTGTATCGGGTGAAGCTTTCTTT
- TRBJ1-4 TRBD1 TRBV27 CASSTRGRANEKLFF TGTGCCAGCAGTACGAGGGGGCGGGCTAATGAAAAACTGTTTTTT
- TRBJ1-1 - TRBV10-3 CALQVAEAFF TGTGCCCTACAGGTGGCTGAAGCTTTCTTT
- TRBJ1-2 - TRBV5-8 CASSLKTRGYTF TGTGCCAGCAGCTTAAAGACGAGAGGCTACACCTTC
- TRBJ1-2 - TRBV6-5 CASNTGWDDYTF TGTGCCAGTAATACAGGGTGGGATGACTACACCTTC
once TRBJ2-1 TRBD2 TRBV9 CASSVEGLAGGLYNEQFF TGTGCCAGCAGCGTAGAGGGACTAGCGGGAGGACTGTACAATGAGCAGTTCTTC
- TRBJ1-2 TRBD1 TRBV5-1 CASSLGIQGGGYTF TGCGCCAGCAGCTTGGGAATCCAGGGGGGCGGCTACACCTTC
- TRBJ2-7 TRBD1 TRBV18 CASSPDRAYEQYF TGTGCCAGCTCACCAGACAGGGCTTACGAGCAGTACTTC
- TRBJ2-3 - TRBV6-5 CASSLDSLSTDTQYF TGTGCCAGCAGTCTAGATTCTCTTAGCACAGATACGCAGTATTTT
- TRBJ1-1 - TRBV6-5 CASSFGRGTEAFF TGTGCCAGCAGCTTCGGTCGGGGGACTGAAGCTTTCTTT
- TRBJ1-1 - TRBV30 CAWSVWGGLNTEAFF TGTGCCTGGAGTGTATGGGGGGGCTTGAACACTGAAGCTTTCTTT